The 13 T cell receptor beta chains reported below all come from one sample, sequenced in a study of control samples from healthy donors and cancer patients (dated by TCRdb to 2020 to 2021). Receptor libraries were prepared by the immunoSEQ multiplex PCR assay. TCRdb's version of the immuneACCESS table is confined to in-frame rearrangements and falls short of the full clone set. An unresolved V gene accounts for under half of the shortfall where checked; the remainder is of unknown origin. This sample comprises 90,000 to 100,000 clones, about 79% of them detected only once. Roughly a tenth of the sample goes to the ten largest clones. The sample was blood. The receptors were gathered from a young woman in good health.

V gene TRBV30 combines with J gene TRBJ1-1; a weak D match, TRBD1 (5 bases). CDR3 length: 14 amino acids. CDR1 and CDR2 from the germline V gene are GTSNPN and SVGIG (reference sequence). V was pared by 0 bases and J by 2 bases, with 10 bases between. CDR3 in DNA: TGTGCCTGGAGTGTTGGGGGGAGAAACACTGAAGCTTTCTTT. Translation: CAWSVGGRNTEAFF. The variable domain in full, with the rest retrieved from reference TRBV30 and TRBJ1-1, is SQTIHQWPATLVQPVGSPLSLECTVEGTSNPNLYWYRQAAGRGLQLLFYSVGIGQISSEVPQNLSASRPQDRQFILSSKKLLLSDSGFYLCAWSVGGRNTEAFFGQGTRLTVV.

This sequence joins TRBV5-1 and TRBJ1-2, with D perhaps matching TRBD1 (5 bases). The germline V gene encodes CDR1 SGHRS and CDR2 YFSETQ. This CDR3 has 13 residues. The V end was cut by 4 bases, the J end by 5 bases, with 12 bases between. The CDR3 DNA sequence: TGCGCCAGCAGCATAGGGGCTGAGTATGGCTACACCTTC. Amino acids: CASSIGAEYGYTF.

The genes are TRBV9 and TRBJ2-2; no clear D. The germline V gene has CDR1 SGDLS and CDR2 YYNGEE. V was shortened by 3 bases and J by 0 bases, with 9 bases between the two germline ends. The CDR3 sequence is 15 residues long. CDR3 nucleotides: TGTGCCAGCAGCGCCGGACGGTCGAACACCGGGGAGCTGTTTTTT. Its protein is CASSAGRSNTGELFF.

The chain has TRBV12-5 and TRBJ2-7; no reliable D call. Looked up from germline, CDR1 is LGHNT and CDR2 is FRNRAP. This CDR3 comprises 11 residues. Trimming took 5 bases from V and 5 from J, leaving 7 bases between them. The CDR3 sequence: CASGQVNEQYF. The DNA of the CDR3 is TGTGCTAGTGGTCAAGTTAACGAGCAGTACTTC.

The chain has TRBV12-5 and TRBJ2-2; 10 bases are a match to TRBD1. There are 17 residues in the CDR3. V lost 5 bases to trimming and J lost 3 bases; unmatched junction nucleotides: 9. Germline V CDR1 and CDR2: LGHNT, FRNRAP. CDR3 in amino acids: CASGLSTGGRYTGELFF. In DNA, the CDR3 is TGTGCTAGTGGTCTTTCGACAGGGGGCAGATACACCGGGGAGCTGTTTTTT.

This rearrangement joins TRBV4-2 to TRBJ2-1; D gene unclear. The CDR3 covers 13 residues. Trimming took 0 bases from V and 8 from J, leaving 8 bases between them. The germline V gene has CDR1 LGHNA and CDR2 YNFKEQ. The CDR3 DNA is TGTGCCAGCAGCCAAGACCGACGGGATGAGCAGTTCTTC. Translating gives CASSQDRRDEQFF.

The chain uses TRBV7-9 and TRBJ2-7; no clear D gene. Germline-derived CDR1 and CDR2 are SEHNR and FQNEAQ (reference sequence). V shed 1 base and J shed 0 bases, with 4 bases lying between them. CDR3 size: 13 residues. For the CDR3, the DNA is TGTGCCAGCAGCTTAGTAAGCTCCTACGAGCAGTACTTC. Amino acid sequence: CASSLVSSYEQYF.

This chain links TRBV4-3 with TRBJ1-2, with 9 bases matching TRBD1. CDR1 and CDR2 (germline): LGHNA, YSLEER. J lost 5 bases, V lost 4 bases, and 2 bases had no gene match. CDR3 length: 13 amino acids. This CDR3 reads CASSPGQGYGYTF. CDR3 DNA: TGCGCCAGCAGCCCGGGACAGGGTTATGGCTACACCTTC.

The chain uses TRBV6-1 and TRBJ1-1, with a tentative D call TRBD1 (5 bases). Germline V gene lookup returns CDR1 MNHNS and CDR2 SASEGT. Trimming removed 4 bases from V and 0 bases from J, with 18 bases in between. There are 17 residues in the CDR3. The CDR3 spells CASSVAGSFGVNTEAFF. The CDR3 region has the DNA TGTGCCAGCAGTGTAGCAGGGTCGTTTGGGGTGAACACTGAAGCTTTCTTT.

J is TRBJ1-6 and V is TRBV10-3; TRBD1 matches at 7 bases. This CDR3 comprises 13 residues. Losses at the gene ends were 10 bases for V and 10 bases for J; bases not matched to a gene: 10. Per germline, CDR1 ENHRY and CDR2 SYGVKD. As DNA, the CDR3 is TGTGCCACCAGGACAGGACCGGGGTCACCCCTCCACTTT. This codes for CATRTGPGSPLHF.

CDR3 sequence: CASSESRGIGSYEQYF. The CDR3 nucleotides are TGTGCCAGCAGTGAATCGCGGGGGATAGGGTCCTACGAGCAGTACTTC. This sequence joins TRBV25-1 and TRBJ2-7; 7 bases map to TRBD2. The CDR3 extends over 16 amino acids. Germline loops: CDR1 MGHDK, CDR2 SYGVNS. The junction had 7 bases not matched to a gene; V was cut back by 1 base and J by 1 base.

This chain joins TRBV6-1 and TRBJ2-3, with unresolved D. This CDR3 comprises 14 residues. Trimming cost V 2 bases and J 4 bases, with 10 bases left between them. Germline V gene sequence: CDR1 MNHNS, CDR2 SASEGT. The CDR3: CASSEPGPSDTQYF. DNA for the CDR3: TGTGCCAGCAGTGAACCCGGCCCTTCAGATACGCAGTATTTT.

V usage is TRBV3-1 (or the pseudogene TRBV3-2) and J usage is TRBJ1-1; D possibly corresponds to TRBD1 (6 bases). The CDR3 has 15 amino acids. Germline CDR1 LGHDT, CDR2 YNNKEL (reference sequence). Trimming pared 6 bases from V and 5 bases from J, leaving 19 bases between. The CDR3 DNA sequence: TGTGCCAGCAGTAAAGGTCGGCAGGGGAGGACTGAAGCTTTCTTT. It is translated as CASSKGRQGRTEAFF.